This note documents a single T cell receptor (beta chain) sequence. Its antigen remains undetermined. Nothing much larger sits one base from this clone, and base qualities are not available. According to the germline V gene, CDR1 reads MDHEN and CDR2 reads SYDVKM. The junction shows trimming of 7 bases on V and 6 bases on J, plus 16 bases between the germline ends. The CDR3 runs 13 amino acids, cysteine and valine included. The CDR3 DNA has 39 bases and is translated from base 1. Taken with the paper, the label for treatment or condition translates to: allogeneic hematopoietic cell transplantation with graft depleted of TCRalphabeta T cells and CD19 B cells. The transplant recipients were children given TCRalphabeta/CD19-depleted allogeneic hematopoietic cell grafts. The record originates from a study of T-cell reconstitution after alpha-beta-depleted transplantation in children (dated by TCRdb to 2015 to 2016). For the study in its entirety: Using TCR repertoire profiling, the study quantitatively followed how T-cell immune reconstitution unfolded in children after TCRalphabeta/CD19-depleted allogeneic hematopoietic cell transplantation. What the study reported, not specific to this receptor: Hyperexpanded clone frequencies declined over subsequent months; after one year, T-cell counts and TCRbeta diversity were mostly attributed to newly produced T cells. Apparently early alphabetaT-cell count recovery about two months after transplant reportedly relied on only several hundred rapidly expanded clones derived from non-depleted graft cells. In some patients, the high TCRbeta diversity seen at day 60 was put down to recipient T cells and intrathymic progenitors that had survived conditioning.

Library creation used PCR. TCRdb names Illumina HiSeq 2500 as the instrument used. TCR library preparation used molecular barcoding, with unique molecular identifiers applied to normalize quantification of the TCRbeta repertoire. Using fastp trimming at Q25 and MiXCR clonotype assembly, TCRdb reanalyzed the public sequencing data and kept in-frame beta chains. For every CDR3 protein sequence, its rows merge into one entry that carries the most common genes and DNA. This sample is represented by a few hundred thousand distinct CDR3 sequences; less than 9.5% of them were singletons. Jointly, the top ten make up approximately 9.6% of the sample.

The sample in question was peripheral blood, obtained 360 days after TCRalphabeta/CD19-depleted stem cell transplant. Here the chain combines TRBV28 and TRBJ2-7; no D gene call is confident. The TCR was taken from a female patient younger than 10 who had a stem cell transplant for Fanconi anemia, so the T cells may come from the graft donor. The CDR3 protein: CASTQTVGFEQYV. The sequenced DNA is TGTGCCAGCACCCAAACTGTCGGCTTCGAGCAGTACGTC.